The 18 T cell receptor beta chains below were found in one sample sequenced in a study of blood T cell repertoires in COVID-19. Here immunoSEQ multiplex PCR was the method, and the copy in TCRdb shows in-frame clones only, minus some. The data hold 300,000 or so clones, with roughly 90% observed a single time. Sample: peripheral blood. Receptors originate from a woman between 25 and 40 years old with COVID-19, enrolled during active disease.

The chain carries TRBV5-6 and TRBJ1-1; D is possibly TRBD1 (5 bases). Trimming pared 0 bases from V and 7 bases from J, leaving 13 bases between. Germline lookup yields CDR1 SGHDT and CDR2 YYEEEE. This CDR3 has 14 amino acids. The CDR3 reads CASSLEGQFDEAFF. In nucleotides, the CDR3 is TGTGCCAGCAGCTTGGAGGGGCAATTTGATGAAGCTTTCTTT.

The CDR3 is CASSQDRDSYSVSYNEQFF. CDR3 DNA: TGCGCCAGCAGCCAAGATAGGGACAGTTATTCCGTCTCCTACAATGAGCAGTTCTTC. The rearrangement links TRBV4-1 to TRBJ2-1; 7 bases line up with TRBD1. Germline V CDR1 and CDR2: MGHRA, YSYEKL. The CDR3 totals 19 residues. V gave up 0 bases and J gave up 0 bases; unmatched junction bases: 11.

This chain links TRBV19 with TRBJ1-1, with a weak D call TRBD1 (6 bases). Trimming cost V 6 bases and J 5 bases, with 13 bases left between them. Germline values: CDR1 LNHDA, CDR2 SQIVND (reference sequence). CDR3 length equals 13 residues. The CDR3 sequence: CASRQSQGTEAFF. CDR3 coding DNA: TGTGCCAGTAGACAATCACAGGGAACTGAAGCTTTCTTT. The complete variable domain, with remaining parts taken from reference TRBV19 and TRBJ1-1, reads DGGITQSPKYLFRKEGQNVTLSCEQNLNHDAMYWYRQDPGQGLRLIYYSQIVNDFQKGDIAEGYSVSREKKESFPLTVTSAQKNPTAFYLCASRQSQGTEAFFGQGTRLTVV.

The rearrangement links TRBV6-1 to TRBJ2-3; TRBD2 matches at 7 bases. Germline V CDR1 and CDR2: MNHNS, SASEGT. The CDR3 runs 14 residues. With V trimmed by 3 bases and J by 7 bases, 7 bases remained unmatched. CDR3 DNA: TGTGCCAGCAGTGAGGCGGGACTATCATATACGCAGTATTTT. Protein sequence: CASSEAGLSYTQYF.

This clone was recorded once. The V and J genes are TRBV6-5 and TRBJ1-5; 7 nucleotides match TRBD1. Trimming took 6 bases from V and 3 from J; bases not matched to a gene: 8. The CDR3 covers 15 residues. The V gene's germline CDR1 is MNHEY and CDR2 SVGAGI. The CDR3 sequence is CASSLRQGSNQPQHF. The CDR3 DNA reads as TGTGCCAGCAGCCTTCGACAGGGATCCAATCAGCCCCAGCATTTT.

The chain employs TRBV10-1 and TRBJ2-7; TRBD1 aligns across 11 bases. The V and J ends lost 2 bases and 5 bases, in that order; junction bases with no gene match: 8. The CDR3 extends over 16 amino acids. CDR1 and CDR2 from the germline V gene are WNHNN and SYGVQD (reference sequence). The CDR3 sequence is CASSEQNGQGANEQYF. CDR3 in DNA: TGCGCCAGCAGTGAGCAAAACGGACAGGGGGCGAACGAGCAGTACTTC.

This clone has just a few counts. This chain connects TRBV27 to TRBJ1-2; tentative D call: TRBD1 (6 bases). The CDR3 has 15 amino acids. CDR1 is MNHEY, CDR2 SMNVEV, per germline (reference sequence). V lost 4 bases and J lost 4, with 16 bases in between. Written as DNA, the CDR3 is TGTGCCAGCAGTTCAACAGGGACCTCATTCTATGGCTACACCTTC. This encodes CASSSTGTSFYGYTF.

The genes are TRBV19 and TRBJ1-5, with TRBD1 matching over 11 bases. The CDR3 length is 18 residues. Trimming took 3 bases from V and 2 from J; bases not matched to a gene: 9. The germline CDR1 and CDR2 sequences are LNHDA and SQIVND (reference sequence). The CDR3 region is CASSIPGTGGMGNQPQHF. In nucleotides, the CDR3 is TGTGCCAGTAGTATCCCCGGGACAGGGGGAATGGGCAATCAGCCCCAGCATTTT.

V and J are TRBV5-1 and TRBJ2-7, with 8 bases aligning to TRBD1. Losses at the gene ends were 4 bases for V and 3 bases for J; bases not matched to a gene: 6. CDR1 is SGHRS and CDR2 is YFSETQ in the germline V gene. The CDR3 is 14 amino acids. In nucleotides, the CDR3 is TGCGCCAGCAGCCCAGGGACAGGCGTCTACGAGCAGTACTTC. Its protein product is CASSPGTGVYEQYF.

The chain uses TRBV5-1 and TRBJ1-4; D ambiguous. Deletions cut 1 base from V and 8 bases from J, with 9 bases between. This CDR3 spans 13 amino acids. Germline-derived CDR1 and CDR2 are SGHRS and YFSETQ. The CDR3 loop is CASSLRLREKLFF. For the CDR3, the DNA is TGCGCCAGCAGCTTGAGGCTGAGGGAAAAACTGTTTTTT. The full variable domain, with the rest looked up from reference TRBV5-1 and TRBJ1-4, is KAGVTQTPRYLIKTRGQQVTLSCSPISGHRSVSWYQQTPGQGLQFLFEYFSETQRNKGNFPGRFSGRQFSNSRSEMNVSTLELGDSALYLCASSLRLREKLFFGSGTQLSVL.

The chain uses TRBV6-2 or TRBV6-3 and TRBJ1-2; TRBD1 matches 7 bases. The V segment lost 5 bases and the J segment 2 bases; nucleotides outside the gene matches: 8. This CDR3 comprises 15 residues. Germline-derived CDR1 and CDR2 are MNHEY and SVGEGT. CDR3 sequence reads: CASSNTTGLNYGYTF. The CDR3 region has the DNA TGTGCCAGCAGTAATACGACAGGGCTCAACTATGGCTACACCTTC.

The chain joins TRBV12-3 or TRBV12-4 to TRBJ2-7, with D perhaps matching TRBD1 (5 bases). Trimming took 3 bases from V and 2 from J, leaving 8 bases between them. CDR3 size: 13 residues. For the CDR3, the DNA is TGTGCCAGCAGTTTCGACAGAACCTACGAGCAGTACTTC. Its translation: CASSFDRTYEQYF.

The genes are TRBV5-5 and TRBJ2-7, with a weak D call TRBD2 (5 bases). CDR3 length equals 14 residues. V was clipped by 3 bases and J by 6 bases, with 16 bases between them. Germline assignment: CDR1 SGHKS and CDR2 YYEKEE (reference sequence). The CDR3 spells CASSSEGAHREQYF. The CDR3 DNA sequence: TGTGCCAGCAGCTCCGAGGGAGCCCATCGCGAGCAGTACTTC.

The chain couples TRBV28 to TRBJ2-6; 7 bases match TRBD1. The CDR3 length is 15 residues. V gave up 9 bases and J gave up 2 bases; unmatched junction bases: 7. Germline assignment: CDR1 MDHEN and CDR2 SYDVKM. Written as DNA, the CDR3 is TGTGCCAGTCTCCCGACAGGGACTGGGGCCAACGTCCTGACTTTC. Protein: CASLPTGTGANVLTF.

The chain combines TRBV3-1 (or the pseudogene TRBV3-2) with TRBJ2-1, with TRBD2 matching 9 bases. Germline loops: CDR1 LGHDT, CDR2 YNNKEL (reference sequence). Unmatched junction bases numbered 10, after V lost 5 bases and J lost 8 bases. This CDR3 is built from 15 residues. DNA for the CDR3: TGTGCCAGCAGCTCCAGCGGGAGGCCTGGCGATGAGCAGTTCTTC. It yields the protein CASSSSGRPGDEQFF.

The chain recombines TRBV28 with TRBJ1-6; perhaps TRBD1 as D (5 bases). This CDR3 spans 14 amino acids. Germline lookup yields CDR1 MDHEN and CDR2 SYDVKM. V was trimmed by 6 bases and J by 7 bases, leaving 13 bases between them. Here the CDR3 reads CASSSGDWNSPLHF. The CDR3 DNA is TGTGCCAGCAGCTCGGGGGATTGGAATTCACCCCTCCACTTT.

V usage is TRBV19 and J usage is TRBJ2-1, with 10 bases matching TRBD2. The J segment lost 9 bases and the V segment lost 4 bases, leaving 15 bases of the junction unmatched. Germline loops: CDR1 LNHDA, CDR2 SQIVND (reference sequence). The CDR3 contains 17 residues. The DNA of the CDR3 is TGTGCCAGTAGTACCTCAACGGATAGCGGGAGGCCGGGTGAGCAGTTCTTC. It is translated as CASSTSTDSGRPGEQFF.

This clone was seen only a few times. The J gene is TRBJ2-3, the V gene TRBV28; TRBD1 aligns across 8 bases. Germline CDR1 MDHEN, CDR2 SYDVKM. This CDR3 has 16 amino acids. The junction had 7 bases not matched to a gene; V was cut back by 2 bases and J by 3 bases. CDR3 nucleotide sequence: TGTGCCAGCAGTTTACTCACAGGGGGGCGGACAGATACGCAGTATTTT. Amino acid sequence: CASSLLTGGRTDTQYF.